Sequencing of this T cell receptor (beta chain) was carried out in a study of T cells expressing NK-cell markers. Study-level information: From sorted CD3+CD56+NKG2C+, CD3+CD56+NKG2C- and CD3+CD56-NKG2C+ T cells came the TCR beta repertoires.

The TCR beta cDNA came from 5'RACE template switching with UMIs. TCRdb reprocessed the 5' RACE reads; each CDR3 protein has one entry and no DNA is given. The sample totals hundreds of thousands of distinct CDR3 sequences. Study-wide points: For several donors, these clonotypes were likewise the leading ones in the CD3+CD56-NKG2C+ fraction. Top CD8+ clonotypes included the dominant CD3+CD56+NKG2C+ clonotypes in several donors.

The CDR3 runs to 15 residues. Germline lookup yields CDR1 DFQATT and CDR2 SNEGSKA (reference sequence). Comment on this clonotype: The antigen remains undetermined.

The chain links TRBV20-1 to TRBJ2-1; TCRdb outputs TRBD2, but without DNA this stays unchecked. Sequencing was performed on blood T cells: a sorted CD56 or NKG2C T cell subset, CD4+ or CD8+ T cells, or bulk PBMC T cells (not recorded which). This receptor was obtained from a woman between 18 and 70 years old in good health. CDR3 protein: CSARLGSGSSHEQFF.